This T cell receptor (beta chain) was identified in a study of blood T cell repertoires in COVID-19. The overall study: The cDNA or gDNA used as material had been derived from T cells, B-cell-depleted T cells, or PBMCs.

The study recruited people aged about 18 to 89 years across approximately 25 US areas. Recovery among Cohort 3 donors was established by two negative PCRs, clearance, or symptom resolution. Methods used by the authors: Estimated nucleated cell counts came from reference gene primer amplification. The protocol was immunoSEQ multiplex PCR, while the TCRdb copy is restricted to in-frame clones and leaves out a portion. The D gene and trimming were derived from the DNA, and the V and J assignments and clone size from that table. The table shows 250,000 to 350,000 clones, with 88% occurring only once. Trimming took off 1 base at V and 1 base at J, with 13 bases between the two ends. Germline values: CDR1 SGHVS, CDR2 FNYEAQ. The CDR3 is 16 residues long.

The clonotype comes from a woman between 50 and 59 years old who had recovered from COVID-19. The sequenced material came from PBMCs or T cells enriched from blood (not recorded which). The chain joins TRBV7-6 to TRBJ2-5; TRBD2 might be the D (6 bases). Written as DNA, the CDR3 is TGTGCCAGCAGCTTAGATCGGGGGATGATCCAAGAGACCCAGTACTTC. Encoded protein: CASSLDRGMIQETQYF.